This entry features one TCR beta chain sequence. This sample is part of a study of OX40 agonist ivuxolimab in advanced cancers. On the study more broadly: The patients received ivuxolimab by intravenous route every 2 weeks at 0.01 to 10 mg/kg. The diagnoses of dose-escalation patients were hepatocellular carcinoma, melanoma, renal cell or head and neck cancer. At 75% to 90% male, the cohort had a mean age of approximately 64 years, ranging from about 20 to 90. Three dose-escalation patients had partial responses: one with hepatocellular carcinoma and two with cutaneous melanoma.

Libraries were prepared by immunoSEQ multiplex PCR; TCRdb keeps only in-frame clonotypes and omits some of them. The sample yields 65,000 to 95,000 clones, 86% seen once. With 1 base removed from V and 7 bases from J, the gap between germline ends came to 19 bases. Germline V gene sequence: CDR1 MNHEY, CDR2 SVGAGI. The CDR3 has 16 amino acids. This sequence was found in an adult with an advanced solid tumor such as melanoma, head and neck, liver or kidney cancer. The chain combines TRBV6-5 with TRBJ1-1, with D possibly matching TRBD1 (6 bases). Sequences were derived from CD4+ or CD8+ T cells sorted from blood, sampled in a trial of the OX40 agonist ivuxolimab. CDR3 sequence reads: CASSYWGPGANDEAFF. The CDR3 DNA sequence: TGTGCCAGCAGTTACTGGGGGCCAGGGGCTAACGATGAAGCTTTCTTT.